This T cell receptor beta chain is drawn from a study of T cell responses to AZD1222 COVID-19 vaccine. Looking at the study overall: Timing groups of about 4 and about 12 weeks for second doses were pooled.

Turning to this clone: Its specificity is not known.

Germline loops: CDR1 SGHVS, CDR2 FQNEAQ. With V trimmed by 4 bases and J by 0 bases, 14 bases remained unmatched. The CDR3 sequence is 18 residues long. TCRdb's copy holds only in-frame clones and misses some; the assay was immunoSEQ multiplex PCR. The table has about 100,000 clones, 90% seen once. Study results and caveats: Baseline antibody screening turned up just a handful of seropositive AZD1222 recipients. Reportedly, nearly half the spike-specific TCRs target unmutated variant regions. The donor cohort was predominantly white British with a female majority, and clonal diversity may have been underestimated.

The gene calls are TRBV7-8 and TRBJ2-7; the match to TRBD1 covers 8 bases. This TCR was sampled from an adult in good health. The material was peripheral blood, obtained on day 0 of AZD1222 vaccination. The CDR3 here is CASSSSGQVLPSSYEQYF. CDR3 bases: TGTGCCAGCAGCTCGTCGGGACAGGTCCTTCCATCCTCCTACGAGCAGTACTTC.